The table lists the clone carrying this TCR beta chain with many counts. This sample is part of a study of blood T cell repertoires in COVID-19. Study-level background: The study drew acute and convalescent COVID-19 samples from the United States, Italy and Spain. Nucleic acid was either cDNA or gDNA, and it came from T cells, B-cell-depleted T cells, or PBMCs.

Per the study methods: By means of reference gene primer amplification, nucleated cell counts were estimated. Assay: immunoSEQ multiplex PCR; the TCRdb copy retains only in-frame clones and omits some. From that table come the V and J calls and clone size; the DNA was used to work out D and trimming. This sample has 250,000 to 300,000 clones, with roughly nine tenths found just once. The source of this sequence is a woman aged 25 to 39 with COVID-19, enrolled during active disease. Input material: peripheral blood.

DNA of the CDR3: TGCGCCAGCAGCCGTGGACTAGCGGGGGTCTACGAGCAGTACTTC. Encoded protein: CASSRGLAGVYEQYF. The rearrangement joins TRBV5-1 to TRBJ2-7; 13 bases are shared with TRBD2. V was pared by 4 bases and J by 3 bases, with 4 bases of the junction left unmatched. CDR1 SGHRS and CDR2 YFSETQ come from the germline V gene. The CDR3 length is 15 residues.